This T cell receptor (beta chain) derives from a study of response to subunit inactivated influenza vaccine. Overall study findings and caveats: New T cells are recruited in small numbers by each seasonal influenza vaccination, according to the authors' suggestion.

The V gene's germline CDR1 is DFQATT and CDR2 SNEGSKA (reference sequence). The CDR3 totals 14 residues. Trimming removed 5 bases from V and 5 bases from J; junction bases left unmatched: 10. TCRdb passed the RT-PCR reads through MiXCR, listing each CDR3 protein once. The table lists 540,000 or so distinct CDR3 sequences, 10% to 15% of them singletons, with around 13% in the top ten. This clonotype showed up just a few times. The antigen is unknown. The material was PBMCs from blood, obtained more than 35 days after vaccination. The chain links TRBV20-1 to TRBJ2-5, with 8 bases fitting TRBD2. The TCR was taken from a man in his fifties or sixties who received an inactivated influenza vaccine. CDR3 DNA: TGCAGTGCTGACGGGGGGGCAAGTTTGGAGACCCAGTACTTC. It yields the protein CSADGGASLETQYF.